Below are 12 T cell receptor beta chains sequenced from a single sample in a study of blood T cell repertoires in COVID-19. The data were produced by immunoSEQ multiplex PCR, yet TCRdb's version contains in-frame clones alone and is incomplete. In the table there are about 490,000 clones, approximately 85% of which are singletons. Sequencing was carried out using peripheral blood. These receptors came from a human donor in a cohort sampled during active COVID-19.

The CDR3 bases are TGCGCCAGCAGCTTGGCGGACAGGGGAAAAAACATTCAGTACTTC. This translates into CASSLADRGKNIQYF. The rearrangement joins TRBV5-1 to TRBJ2-4; 9 nucleotides align to TRBD1. Trimming took 0 bases from V and 4 from J; bases not matched to a gene: 2. The CDR3 extends over 15 amino acids. Germline CDR1 and CDR2: SGHRS and YFSETQ. Using reference TRBV5-1 and TRBJ2-4 for the parts outside the CDR3, the full variable domain is KAGVTQTPRYLIKTRGQQVTLSCSPISGHRSVSWYQQTPGQGLQFLFEYFSETQRNKGNFPGRFSGRQFSNSRSEMNVSTLELGDSALYLCASSLADRGKNIQYFGAGTRLSVL.

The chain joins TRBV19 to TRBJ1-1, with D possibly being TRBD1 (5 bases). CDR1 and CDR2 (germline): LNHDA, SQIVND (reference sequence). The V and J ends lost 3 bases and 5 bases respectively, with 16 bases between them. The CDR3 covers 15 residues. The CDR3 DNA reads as TGTGCCAGTAGTATCGGTCAGGGATGGGATACTGAAGCTTTCTTT. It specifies CASSIGQGWDTEAFF.

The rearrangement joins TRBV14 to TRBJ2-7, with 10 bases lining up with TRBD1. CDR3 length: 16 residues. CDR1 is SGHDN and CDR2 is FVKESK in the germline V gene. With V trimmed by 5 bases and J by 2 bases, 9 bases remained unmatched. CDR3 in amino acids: CASSGVGTGAAYEQYF. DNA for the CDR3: TGTGCCAGCAGCGGAGTTGGGACAGGGGCGGCCTACGAGCAGTACTTC.

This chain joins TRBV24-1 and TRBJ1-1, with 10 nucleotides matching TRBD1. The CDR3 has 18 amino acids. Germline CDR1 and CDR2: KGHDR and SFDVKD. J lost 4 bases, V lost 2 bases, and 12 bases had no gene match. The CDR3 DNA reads TGTGCCACCAGTGATTCCGGGACAGGGGCCGCAACGGCCACTGAAGCTTTCTTT. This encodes CATSDSGTGAATATEAFF.

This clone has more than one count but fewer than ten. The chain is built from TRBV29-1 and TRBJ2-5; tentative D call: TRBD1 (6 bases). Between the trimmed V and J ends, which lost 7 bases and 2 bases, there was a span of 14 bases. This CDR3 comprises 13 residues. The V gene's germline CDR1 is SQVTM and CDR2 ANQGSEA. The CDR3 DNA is TGCAGCGCACGACCTACAGGGCAAGAGACCCAGTACTTC. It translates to CSARPTGQETQYF.

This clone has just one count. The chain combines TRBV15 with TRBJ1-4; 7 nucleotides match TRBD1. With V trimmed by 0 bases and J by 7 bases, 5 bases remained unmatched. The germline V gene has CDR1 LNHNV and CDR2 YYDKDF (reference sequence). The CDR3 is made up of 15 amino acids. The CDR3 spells CATSRDEGAAEKLFF. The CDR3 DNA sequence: TGTGCCACCAGCAGAGATGAGGGGGCGGCTGAAAAACTGTTTTTT.

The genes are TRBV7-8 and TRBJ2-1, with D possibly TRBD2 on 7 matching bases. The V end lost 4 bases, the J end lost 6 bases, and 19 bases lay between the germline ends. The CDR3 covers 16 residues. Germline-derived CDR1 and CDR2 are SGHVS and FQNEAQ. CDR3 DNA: TGTGCCAGCAGCTGGGGGCGGCGGGAGTACGGCAATGAGCAGTTCTTC. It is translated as CASSWGRREYGNEQFF.

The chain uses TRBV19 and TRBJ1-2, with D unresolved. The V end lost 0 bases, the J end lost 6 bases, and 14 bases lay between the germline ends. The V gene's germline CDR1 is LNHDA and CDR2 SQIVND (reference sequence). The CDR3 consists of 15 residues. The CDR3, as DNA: TGTGCCAGTAGTATAGATAGTGGGAGTCGGGATGGCTACACCTTC. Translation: CASSIDSGSRDGYTF.

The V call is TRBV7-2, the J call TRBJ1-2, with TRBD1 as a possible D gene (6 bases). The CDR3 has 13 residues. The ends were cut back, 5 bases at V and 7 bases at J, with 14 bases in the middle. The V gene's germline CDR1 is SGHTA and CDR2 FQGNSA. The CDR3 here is CASSGAGASGYTF. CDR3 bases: TGTGCCAGCAGCGGGGCAGGGGCCTCTGGCTACACCTTC.

In DNA form, the CDR3 reads TGTGCCAGCAGCTTACCCGGTAGGGGGCCCGCGGAGCTGTTTTTT. As protein: CASSLPGRGPAELFF. This chain connects TRBV5-8 to TRBJ2-2; TRBD1 aligns across 7 bases. V was pared by 2 bases and J by 10 bases, with 11 bases of the junction left unmatched. The CDR3 is 15 amino acids. The germline V gene encodes CDR1 SGHTS and CDR2 YDEGEE.

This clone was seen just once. CDR3 residues: CASSLQLGAVETQYF. The CDR3 coding sequence is TGTGCCAGCAGCTTACAACTTGGGGCTGTAGAGACCCAGTACTTC. This chain uses TRBV7-2 with TRBJ2-5, with D possibly matching TRBD1 (5 bases). The CDR3 is made up of 15 amino acids. Germline values: CDR1 SGHTA, CDR2 FQGNSA. Trimming stripped 2 bases from V and 4 bases from J, with 14 bases between.

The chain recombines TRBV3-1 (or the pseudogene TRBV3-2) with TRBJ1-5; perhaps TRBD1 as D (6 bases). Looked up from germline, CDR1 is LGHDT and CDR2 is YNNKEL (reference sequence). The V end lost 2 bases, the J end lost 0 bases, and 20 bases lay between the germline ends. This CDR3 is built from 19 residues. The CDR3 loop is CASSQSRGRGTYSNQPQHF. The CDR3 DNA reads TGTGCCAGCAGCCAATCCAGGGGCCGCGGAACTTATAGCAATCAGCCCCAGCATTTT.